This T cell receptor beta chain was captured by sequencing in a study of T cells after posttransplantation cyclophosphamide. Study-level points and caveats: Skin or GI-infiltrating T cells shared few TRB sequences with blood. After PTCy, TRB diversity resembled that of CNI/methotrexate controls. Donor-recipient repertoire similarity was low at 1-2 months, rising over year one.

Assay: immunoSEQ multiplex PCR; the TCRdb copy retains only in-frame clones and omits some. The repertoire has more than 8,500 clones, 85% to 90% of them found once; the top ten carry approximately 23%. About this clone: Its target is unknown.

Cyclophosphamide on days +3 and +4 followed busulfan-fludarabine conditioning and a marrow graft. This clonotype was obtained from a female patient between 35 and 55 years old who received an allogeneic stem cell transplant from an unrelated donor, was CMV-positive, and had no GVHD. A subset of T cells may come from the graft donor. The sequences come from PBMCs, collected after allogeneic stem cell transplant with posttransplant cyclophosphamide.

This CDR3 reads CASSVGNRGAYHTEAFF. The CDR3 DNA is TGTGCCAGCAGCGTGGGAAACAGGGGGGCTTATCACACTGAAGCTTTCTTT. V and J are TRBV11-2 and TRBJ1-1; 8 bases agree with TRBD1. This CDR3 spans 17 amino acids. Per germline, CDR1 SGHAT and CDR2 FQNNGV. V trimming: 5 bases; J trimming: 3 bases; junction bases outside the gene matches: 14.